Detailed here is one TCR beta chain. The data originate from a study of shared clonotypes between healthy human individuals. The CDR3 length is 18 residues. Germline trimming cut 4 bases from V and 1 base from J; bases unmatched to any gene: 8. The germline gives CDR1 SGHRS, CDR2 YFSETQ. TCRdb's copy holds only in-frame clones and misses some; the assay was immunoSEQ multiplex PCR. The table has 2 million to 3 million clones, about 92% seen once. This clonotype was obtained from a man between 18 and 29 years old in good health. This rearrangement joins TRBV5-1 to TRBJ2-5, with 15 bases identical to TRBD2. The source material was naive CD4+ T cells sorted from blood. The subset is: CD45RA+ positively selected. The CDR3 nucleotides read TGCGCCAGCAGCCTGGCCGGGACTAGCGGGGGGACCCAAGAGACCCAGTACTTC. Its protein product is CASSLAGTSGGTQETQYF.